What follows are 32 T cell receptor beta chains derived from one specimen sequenced in a study of chemoradiotherapy in HPV16-positive cancers. Produced via immunoSEQ multiplex PCR; TCRdb's table is partial and in-frame only. The sample yields about 12,000 clones, around 80% seen once. Sampling was conducted from a patient who underwent chemoradiotherapy. These receptors originate from a human donor with HPV-associated anogenital cancer.

The chain has TRBV7-9 and TRBJ2-1; tentatively, D is TRBD1 or TRBD2 (6 bases each). This CDR3 contains 12 residues. Per germline, CDR1 SEHNR and CDR2 FQNEAQ (reference sequence). V was trimmed by 5 bases and J by 15 bases, leaving 17 bases between them. CDR3 in DNA: TGTGCCAGCAGCCCCGAGGGGGGCGCGGGGTTCTTC. Protein: CASSPEGGAGFF.

The chain links TRBV2 to TRBJ2-4; D remains ambiguous. This CDR3 has 14 amino acids. The V gene lost 3 bases and the J gene lost 6 bases, with 12 bases spanning the gap. CDR1 SNHLY and CDR2 FYNNEI come from the germline V gene. CDR3 nucleotides: TGTGCCAGCAGTGACGAGATCACGAGAAACATTCAGTACTTC. Its protein is CASSDEITRNIQYF.

The V call is TRBV7-9, the J call TRBJ1-2; D perhaps matches TRBD1 (6 bases). From germline, CDR1 is SEHNR and CDR2 FQNEAQ (reference sequence). CDR3 length: 15 amino acids. V lost 2 bases and J lost 0, with 10 bases in between. In nucleotides, the CDR3 is TGTGCCAGCAGCTTACTCCAGGGGTCTAACTATGGCTACACCTTC. It encodes CASSLLQGSNYGYTF.

V is TRBV7-2 and J is TRBJ2-5; D perhaps matches TRBD1 (5 bases). With 5 bases removed from V and 2 bases from J, the gap between germline ends came to 21 bases. The CDR3 sequence is 17 residues long. Germline CDR1 SGHTA, CDR2 FQGNSA. The CDR3 protein is CASSPLLGRTTQETQYF. CDR3 sequence (DNA): TGTGCCAGCAGCCCCCTTTTGGGGCGGACCACTCAAGAGACCCAGTACTTC. The full variable domain, in which reference TRBV7-2 and TRBJ2-5 provide the parts outside the CDR3, is GAGVSQSPSNKVTEKGKDVELRCDPISGHTALYWYRQSLGQGLEFLIYFQGNSAPDKSGLPSDRFSAERTGGSVSTLTIQRTQQEDSAVYLCASSPLLGRTTQETQYFGPGTRLLVL.

This clone was seen only once. V gene TRBV10-3 combines with J gene TRBJ2-1; 7 positions match TRBD1. The CDR3 consists of 13 residues. J lost 7 bases, V lost 8 bases, and 8 bases had no gene match. Germline CDR1 reads ENHRY; CDR2 reads SYGVKD. The CDR3 DNA is TGTGCCATCTGCGACAGGGAATGGAATGAGCAGTTCTTC. This gives the protein CAICDREWNEQFF.

The V and J genes are TRBV5-5 and TRBJ1-3, with D perhaps matching TRBD1 (5 bases). V was clipped by 0 bases and J by 2 bases, with 9 bases between them. CDR3 size: 15 residues. The germline V gene encodes CDR1 SGHKS and CDR2 YYEKEE (reference sequence). The CDR3 region has the DNA TGTGCCAGCAGCTTGGCGGCAGGGACTGGAAACACCATATATTTT. Translation gives CASSLAAGTGNTIYF.

The chain carries TRBV4-1 and TRBJ2-1; a weak D match, TRBD2 (6 bases). The V and J ends lost 4 bases and 6 bases respectively, with 16 bases between them. There are 15 residues in the CDR3. Per the germline V gene, CDR1 is MGHRA and CDR2 is YSYEKL. CDR3 loop: CASSPGSRGSNEQFF. The DNA for the CDR3 is TGCGCCAGCAGCCCGGGCAGCCGGGGGTCCAATGAGCAGTTCTTC.

V gene TRBV15 combines with J gene TRBJ1-5; no reliable D call. CDR1 and CDR2 (germline): LNHNV, YYDKDF (reference sequence). The CDR3 covers 15 residues. V was trimmed by 0 bases and J by 2 bases, leaving 8 bases between them. CDR3 in DNA: TGTGCCACCAGCAGAGATGGCGAGCGCAATCAGCCCCAGCATTTT. The encoded protein is CATSRDGERNQPQHF.

The chain is built from TRBV5-4 and TRBJ2-2; D is unclear. V was cut by 1 base and J by 5 bases, with 3 bases left in between. The CDR3 totals 12 residues. The V gene's germline CDR1 is SGHNT and CDR2 YYREEE (reference sequence). This CDR3 is CASSLLTGELFF. In DNA, the CDR3 is TGTGCCAGCAGCTTGTTGACCGGGGAGCTGTTTTTT.

This clone appeared a few times. The chain couples TRBV4-1 to TRBJ1-1; D not resolved. CDR1 and CDR2 (germline): MGHRA, YSYEKL. V lost 1 base and J lost 4, with 10 bases in between. CDR3 length equals 14 residues. This chain's CDR3 is CASSQAGEGTEAFF. The CDR3 DNA reads TGCGCCAGCAGCCAAGCTGGGGAAGGCACTGAAGCTTTCTTT.

The V and J genes are TRBV19 and TRBJ2-6; no reliable D call. Germline V CDR1 and CDR2: LNHDA, SQIVND (reference sequence). Trimming removed 3 bases from V and 0 bases from J, with 18 bases in between. The CDR3 is 19 amino acids. The CDR3 here is CASSMLQQRSLSGANVLTF. The CDR3 bases are TGTGCCAGTAGTATGCTACAGCAACGGTCCCTCTCTGGGGCCAACGTCCTGACTTTC.

V and J are TRBV10-3 and TRBJ1-1; unclear D gene. The CDR3 is 16 residues long. Trimming removed 4 bases from V and 1 base from J, with 16 bases in between. Germline loops: CDR1 ENHRY, CDR2 SYGVKD. The CDR3 sequence is CAISGGLGQANTEAFF. CDR3 nucleotide sequence: TGTGCCATCAGTGGGGGTTTAGGGCAGGCGAACACTGAAGCTTTCTTT.

This clone has a single count. CDR3 amino acids: CASSIVGRGASNEQFF. CDR3 in DNA: TGTGCCAGTAGTATAGTAGGGCGGGGGGCCAGTAATGAGCAGTTCTTC. The chain has TRBV19 and TRBJ2-1, with 8 nucleotides matching TRBD2. J was trimmed by 7 bases and V by 1 base; bases with no gene match: 9. CDR1 is LNHDA, CDR2 SQIVND, per germline (reference sequence). The CDR3 has 16 residues.

V is TRBV5-1 and J is TRBJ2-1, with TRBD1 as a possible D gene (5 bases). Trimming stripped 0 bases from V and 7 bases from J, with 17 bases between. The germline V gene encodes CDR1 SGHRS and CDR2 YFSETQ. The CDR3 extends over 16 amino acids. Written as DNA, the CDR3 is TGCGCCAGCAGCTTGGCAGGGTTGTTCAGCCTAAATGAGCAGTTCTTC. Its translation is CASSLAGLFSLNEQFF.

V is TRBV19 and J is TRBJ2-5; a possible D gene is TRBD2 (6 bases). Germline CDR1 LNHDA, CDR2 SQIVND (reference sequence). The ends were cut back, 3 bases at V and 5 bases at J, with 16 bases in the middle. This CDR3 has 15 amino acids. Here the CDR3 DNA reads TGTGCCAGTAGTATCAGGTCGGATGGGGGGGAGACCCAGTACTTC. It codes for CASSIRSDGGETQYF.

J is TRBJ1-2 and V is TRBV13; D perhaps matches TRBD1 (5 bases). CDR3 length: 13 residues. V was pared by 3 bases and J by 7 bases, with 12 bases between. The germline CDR1 and CDR2 sequences are PRHDT and FYEKMQ (reference sequence). The CDR3 DNA reads as TGTGCCAGCAGCTTTCTCCAGGGCCCTGGCTACACCTTC. This translates into CASSFLQGPGYTF.

The count of this clone is one. The CDR3 here is CASGQGARTEAFF. In DNA form, the CDR3 reads TGCGCCAGCGGTCAGGGGGCGAGAACTGAAGCTTTCTTT. The chain combines TRBV5-1 with TRBJ1-1, with 8 bases identical to TRBD1. The CDR3 spans 13 residues. The germline CDR1 and CDR2 sequences are SGHRS and YFSETQ. Trimming at V came to 7 bases and at J to 5 bases, leaving 7 bases not matched to a gene.

The V gene is TRBV15, the J gene TRBJ1-4; D is possibly TRBD1 (6 bases). CDR3 length: 13 amino acids. V lost 5 bases and J lost 10, with 14 bases in between. Germline V gene lookup returns CDR1 LNHNV and CDR2 YYDKDF (reference sequence). CDR3 coding DNA: TGTGCCACCAGCTGGGGAGGGGGGAGAAAACTGTTTTTT. Translating gives CATSWGGGRKLFF.

This clone occurred a few times. Written as DNA, the CDR3 is TGTGCCAGCAGCTTCTGGGACGGCTACACCTTC. It codes for CASSFWDGYTF. The chain is built from TRBV5-5 and TRBJ1-2, with a possible D match to TRBD1 (5 bases). Trimming pared 2 bases from V and 8 bases from J, leaving 7 bases between. Germline loops: CDR1 SGHKS, CDR2 YYEKEE (reference sequence). CDR3 length: 11 amino acids.

CDR3 amino acids: CASSKRQVITGELFF. CDR3 DNA: TGTGCCAGCAGCAAACGACAGGTGATCACCGGGGAGCTGTTTTTT. V is TRBV9 and J is TRBJ2-2; possibly TRBD1 for D (6 bases). The CDR3 contains 15 residues. CDR1 and CDR2 from the germline V gene are SGDLS and YYNGEE. Trimming pared 4 bases from V and 4 bases from J, leaving 14 bases between.

There are a few counts of this clone. The chain uses TRBV5-1 and TRBJ2-1, with TRBD1 as a possible D gene (7 bases). The CDR3 covers 13 residues. Germline V CDR1 and CDR2: SGHRS, YFSETQ. V was trimmed by 4 bases and J by 7 bases, leaving 12 bases between them. The CDR3 sequence: CASSPQGRNEQFF. The CDR3 coding sequence is TGCGCCAGCAGCCCACAGGGGAGGAATGAGCAGTTCTTC.

The rearrangement links TRBV7-2 to TRBJ2-1, with TRBD2 matching over 10 bases. CDR3 length: 15 amino acids. With 5 bases clipped from V and 4 bases from J, the junction kept 5 bases outside the gene matches. Per germline, CDR1 SGHTA and CDR2 FQGNSA. The CDR3 is CASSQTSGAYNEQFF. The CDR3 DNA is TGTGCCAGCAGCCAAACTAGCGGGGCATACAATGAGCAGTTCTTC.

The rearrangement links TRBV7-2 to TRBJ1-6; D gene unclear. V lost 1 base and J lost 10, with 14 bases in between. The CDR3 runs to 15 residues. Per germline, CDR1 SGHTA and CDR2 FQGNSA. In DNA, the CDR3 is TGTGCCAGCAGCTTAGTACCCAAACTGGGATCACCCCTCCACTTT. Translating gives CASSLVPKLGSPLHF.

This chain joins TRBV7-6 and TRBJ2-3; TRBD2 agrees at 9 bases. Germline-derived CDR1 and CDR2 are SGHVS and FNYEAQ. This CDR3 spans 14 amino acids. V was pared by 5 bases and J by 4 bases, with 4 bases of the junction left unmatched. The CDR3 protein is CASSRLAGSDTQYF. The CDR3 DNA is TGTGCCAGCAGCCGTCTAGCGGGGTCAGATACGCAGTATTTT.

This clone was recorded once. The V gene is TRBV4-2, the J gene TRBJ1-5; 8 bases map to TRBD1. Germline V lookup: CDR1 LGHNA, CDR2 YNFKEQ. The J segment lost 0 bases and the V segment lost 4 bases, leaving 11 bases of the junction unmatched. This CDR3 is built from 18 residues. The CDR3 region is CASSRTGTGDDSNQPQHF. The DNA for the CDR3 is TGTGCCAGCAGCCGCACCGGGACAGGAGACGATAGCAATCAGCCCCAGCATTTT.

The chain carries TRBV5-1 and TRBJ1-2; weak D call: TRBD1 (6 bases). Germline CDR1 SGHRS, CDR2 YFSETQ. This CDR3 spans 13 amino acids. Trimming removed 4 bases at V and 8 bases at J, with 15 bases between. The CDR3 spells CASSPLGAKGYTF. The CDR3 DNA is TGCGCCAGCAGCCCACTGGGGGCTAAGGGCTACACCTTC.

This sequence joins TRBV4-2 and TRBJ2-7; TRBD2 matches at 9 bases. CDR3 length: 15 amino acids. J lost 7 bases, V lost 3 bases, and 10 bases had no gene match. The germline gives CDR1 LGHNA, CDR2 YNFKEQ. The CDR3 DNA is TGTGCCAGCAGCCACTCCGGGGCCAGCGGGGGGGAGCAGTACTTC. Its translation: CASSHSGASGGEQYF.

This chain links TRBV6-5 with TRBJ1-5; TRBD1 aligns across 7 bases. The junction had 4 bases not matched to a gene; V was cut back by 6 bases and J by 5 bases. This CDR3 has 13 amino acids. The germline CDR1 and CDR2 sequences are MNHEY and SVGAGI. CDR3: CASRRDSYQPQHF. The DNA for the CDR3 is TGTGCCAGCAGAAGGGACAGTTATCAGCCCCAGCATTTT.

The chain uses TRBV4-2 and TRBJ1-2, with D possibly TRBD1 on 5 matching bases. The CDR3 is 15 amino acids. V lost 3 bases and J 5 bases, leaving 16 bases between the germline ends. Germline CDR1 and CDR2: LGHNA and YNFKEQ. The CDR3 DNA follows: TGTGCCAGCAGCCAGGGGGATCAAGGGCATTATGGCTACACCTTC. Translated, it gives CASSQGDQGHYGYTF.

This clone occurred a few times. The V call is TRBV4-3, the J call TRBJ1-2; TRBD1 might be the D (5 bases). Germline CDR1 and CDR2: LGHNA and YSLEER. The CDR3 extends over 16 amino acids. Trimming took 1 base from V and 10 from J, leaving 22 bases between them. CDR3 sequence reads: CASSQVATGTRDDYTF. The CDR3 DNA reads TGCGCCAGCAGCCAAGTGGCAACCGGGACGAGAGATGACTACACCTTC.

This clone came up a few times. The chain recombines TRBV6-4 with TRBJ1-6; D ambiguous. Trimming took off 0 bases at V and 10 bases at J, with 7 bases between the two ends. CDR1 is MRHNA, CDR2 SNTAGT, per germline. The CDR3 loop spans 13 amino acids. The CDR3 DNA sequence: TGTGCCAGCAGTGACTCTTCAGAGTCACCCCTCCACTTT. As protein: CASSDSSESPLHF.

This CDR3 reads CASSKANPRDSPYYGYTF. DNA for the CDR3: TGTGCCAGCAGCAAAGCAAACCCACGGGACAGCCCATACTATGGCTACACCTTC. The rearrangement links TRBV21-1 to TRBJ1-2; TRBD1, as called in the table, went unchecked against the DNA. TRBV21-1 is annotated as a pseudogene. The CDR3 spans 18 residues.